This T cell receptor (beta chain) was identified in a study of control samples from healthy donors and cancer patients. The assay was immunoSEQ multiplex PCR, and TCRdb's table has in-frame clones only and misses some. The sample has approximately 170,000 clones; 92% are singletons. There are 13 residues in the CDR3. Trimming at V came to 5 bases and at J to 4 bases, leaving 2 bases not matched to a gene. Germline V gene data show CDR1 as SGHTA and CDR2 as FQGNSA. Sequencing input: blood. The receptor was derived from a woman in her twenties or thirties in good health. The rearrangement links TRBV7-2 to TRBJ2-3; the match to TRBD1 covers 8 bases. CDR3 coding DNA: TGTGCCAGCAGCGCAGGGGGCGCAGATACGCAGTATTTT. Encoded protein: CASSAGGADTQYF.